This T cell receptor (beta chain) originates from a study of cytomegalovirus exposure and HLA in healthy donors. A remark on this clone: Antigen: not known.

General study points: V- and J-gene trimming in TCR beta was tied to a missense DCLRE1C variant by an analysis performed later.

The V gene's germline CDR1 is SGDLS and CDR2 YYNGEE. The CDR3 loop spans 18 amino acids. V was shortened by 6 bases and J by 0 bases, with 19 bases between the two germline ends. The PCR was carried out with 60 Vbeta primers and 13 Jbeta primers. How the authors handled the data: In a later analysis, about 9.9 million of about 80 million unique beta chains occurred in at least two donors. The protocol was immunoSEQ multiplex PCR, while the TCRdb copy is restricted to in-frame clones and leaves out a portion. The V and J calls and clone size were taken over from that table, and D and trimming were inferred from the DNA. The data show 45,000 to 55,000 clones, and the top ten clones hold around 10%.

The source is a woman aged 50 to 60 in good health and CMV-seropositive. The sequenced sample consisted of PBMCs. The rearrangement uses TRBV9 and TRBJ2-6, with a possible D match to TRBD2 (6 bases). In nucleotides, the CDR3 is TGTGCCAGCACCCTAGGGGCGGGGCAAGGCTCTGGGGCCAACGTCCTGACTTTC. It is translated as CASTLGAGQGSGANVLTF.